The clone carrying this TCR beta chain has ten or more counts. The antigen is undetermined. The data were obtained in a study of T cells in Graves' hyperthyroidism and ophthalmopathy. Germline loops: CDR1 LNHDA, CDR2 SQIVND (reference sequence). The CDR3 is 16 residues long. The ends lost 2 bases at V and 4 bases at J; junction bases unmatched: 4. Template material for amplifying TCR beta CDR3 regions consisted of RNA transcripts. Primed by the HTBI set, a first-round RT-PCR was run on the TCR CDR3. MiXCR, run by TCRdb on the multiplex PCR reads, gives a single entry per CDR3 protein. This sample has around 450,000 distinct CDR3 sequences, with about a sixth found just once. The study defined stable Graves' hyperthyroidism as no ophthalmopathy progression within 18 months. Points from the study as a whole: Most clonotypes that expanded in the thyroid above 0.001 also showed up in blood. Ophthalmopathy was distinguished from stable hyperthyroidism by 13 V-J signatures.

The chain carries TRBV19 and TRBJ2-7; 14 bases align to TRBD2. Sequences were obtained from blood. The clonotype originates from a woman between 18 and 29 years old with Graves' hyperthyroidism. As DNA, the CDR3 is TGTGCCAGTAGTATACTCGGACTAGCGGGAGGTTACGAGCAGTACTTC. It encodes CASSILGLAGGYEQYF.